Each of the 9 T cell receptor beta chains below was sequenced from the same sample in a study of CD8 T cells in ankylosing spondylitis. General study points: In ankylosing spondylitis blood, a motif of roughly 8 highly homologous TCR beta variants appeared characteristic.

A single record per CDR3 protein comes from TCRdb applying MiXCR to the 5' RACE reads. The sample yields 750,000 to 850,000 distinct CDR3 sequences, approximately 10% seen once. The antigens of these receptors remain unknown. Input material: blood, either unsorted or a sorted T cell fraction (not recorded which). The receptors originated from a male donor with ankylosing spondylitis.

This clonotype appeared many times. This chain joins TRBV12-3 or TRBV12-4 and TRBJ1-1; D is ambiguous. The CDR3 extends over 12 amino acids. Trimming stripped 2 bases from V and 9 bases from J, with 10 bases between. The CDR3 DNA is TGTGCCAGCAGTTTATTGGCCCCTCAAGCTTTCTTT. As protein: CASSLLAPQAFF.

The chain joins TRBV4-2 to TRBJ1-1; D unresolved. CDR1 is LGHNA and CDR2 is YNFKEQ in the germline V gene. This CDR3 is built from 14 residues. Between the trimmed V and J ends, which lost 0 bases and 4 bases, there was a span of 9 bases. The CDR3 sequence: CASSQDRVSTEAFF. The CDR3 DNA sequence: TGTGCCAGCAGCCAAGACCGGGTGAGCACTGAAGCTTTCTTT.

J is TRBJ1-2 and V is TRBV10-3; D gene uncertain. CDR3 length equals 15 residues. CDR1 ENHRY and CDR2 SYGVKD come from the germline V gene. Trimming removed 0 bases from V and 2 bases from J, with 10 bases in between. CDR3 DNA: TGTGCCATCAGTGAGTCTGGCAGTGCGAACTATGGCTACACCTTC. Protein product: CAISESGSANYGYTF.

This clonotype appeared a single time. The chain joins TRBV20-1 to TRBJ2-7, with 11 bases that match TRBD1. The ends lost 3 bases at V and 5 bases at J; junction bases unmatched: 6. The CDR3 is 14 amino acids. Germline V gives CDR1 DFQATT, CDR2 SNEGSKA (reference sequence). The CDR3 DNA sequence: TGCAGTGCTAGGGAGGGACAGGGGGACGACGAGCAGTACTTC. It translates to CSAREGQGDDEQYF.

CDR3 coding DNA: TGCAGTGCTTCCCTCCCCGGGTATGAGCAGTTCTTC. Translating it yields CSASLPGYEQFF. J is TRBJ2-1 and V is TRBV20-1; D remains ambiguous. The length of the CDR3 is 12 residues. The ends were cut back, 5 bases at V and 8 bases at J, with 13 bases in the middle. Germline-derived CDR1 and CDR2 are DFQATT and SNEGSKA (reference sequence).

The chain employs TRBV24-1 and TRBJ2-5, with TRBD1 matching over 11 bases. This CDR3 spans 16 amino acids. Trimming took 9 bases from V and 6 from J; bases not matched to a gene: 14. The germline V gene encodes CDR1 KGHDR and CDR2 SFDVKD. The CDR3 DNA follows: TGTGCCACCTCCGGACAGGGGGCAAGGAAGGAGAAGACCCAGTACTTC. This encodes CATSGQGARKEKTQYF.

This clonotype has only a few counts. The gene calls are TRBV7-2 and TRBJ2-3, with 7 bases aligning to TRBD2. J lost 2 bases, V lost 2 bases, and 7 bases had no gene match. The CDR3 has 16 amino acids. Germline values: CDR1 SGHTA, CDR2 FQGNSA. This chain's CDR3 is CASSLWPGGVTDTQYF. The CDR3 bases are TGTGCCAGCAGCTTATGGCCGGGGGGAGTCACAGATACGCAGTATTTT. Using reference TRBV7-2 and TRBJ2-3 for the parts outside the CDR3, the full variable domain is GAGVSQSPSNKVTEKGKDVELRCDPISGHTALYWYRQSLGQGLEFLIYFQGNSAPDKSGLPSDRFSAERTGGSVSTLTIQRTQQEDSAVYLCASSLWPGGVTDTQYFGPGTRLTVL.

In its sample, this clonotype was seen a few times. The chain carries TRBV2 and TRBJ2-4, with TRBD1 matching 8 bases. The CDR3 runs 16 residues. Germline trimming cut 6 bases from V and 5 bases from J; bases unmatched to any gene: 12. Germline values: CDR1 SNHLY, CDR2 FYNNEI. The chain's CDR3 is CASRYALGTGENIQYF. The CDR3, as DNA: TGTGCCAGCAGATATGCGCTGGGGACAGGAGAAAACATTCAGTACTTC.

Only a few counts were recorded for this clonotype. The chain is built from TRBV12-3 or TRBV12-4 and TRBJ2-3, with D possibly TRBD2 on 5 matching bases. Trimming took off 2 bases at V and 4 bases at J, with 10 bases between the two ends. The CDR3 is 14 residues long. As DNA, the CDR3 is TGTGCCAGCAGTTTAAGAGGGAATGCAGATACGCAGTATTTT. It encodes CASSLRGNADTQYF.